This T cell receptor (beta chain) is from a study of shared clonotypes between healthy human individuals. Trimming stripped 0 bases from V and 2 bases from J, with 5 bases between. CDR3 size: 13 residues. Germline V gene lookup returns CDR1 SGHDT and CDR2 YYEEEE. On this clone itself: Other DNA variants within this sample encode the same CDR3.

Measured with immunoSEQ multiplex PCR; TCRdb has only the in-frame clones, and not every one. The repertoire has about 2 million clones, 90% to 95% of them found once; the top ten carry 0.13%. This clonotype was sampled from a man between 18 and 29 years old in good health. Sequences were obtained from naive CD4+ T cells sorted from blood. Subset: CD45RA+ positively selected. V gene TRBV5-6 combines with J gene TRBJ2-5; D remains ambiguous. The CDR3 sequence is CASSLGQQETQYF. The CDR3 DNA reads TGTGCCAGCAGCTTGGGTCAGCAAGAGACCCAGTACTTC.